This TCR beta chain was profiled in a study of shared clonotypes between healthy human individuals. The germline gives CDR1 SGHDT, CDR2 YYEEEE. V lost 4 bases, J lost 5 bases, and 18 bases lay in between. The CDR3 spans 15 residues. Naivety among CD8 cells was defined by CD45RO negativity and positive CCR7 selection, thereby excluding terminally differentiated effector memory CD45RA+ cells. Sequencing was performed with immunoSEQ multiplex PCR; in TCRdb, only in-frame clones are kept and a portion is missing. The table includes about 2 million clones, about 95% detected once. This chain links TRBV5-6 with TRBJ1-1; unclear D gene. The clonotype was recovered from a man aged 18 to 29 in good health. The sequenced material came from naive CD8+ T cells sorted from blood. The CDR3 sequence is CASSRIVLIRTEAFF. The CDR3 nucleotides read TGTGCCAGCAGCCGCATTGTGTTGATACGGACTGAAGCTTTCTTT.